Following are 24 T cell receptor beta chains from one sample sequenced in a study of blood T cells in healthy people across ages. Primers used in a second PCR of about 6 to 11 cycles were a sample-barcoded 5' primer and a J-beta primer mix. One entry per CDR3 protein, called by TCRdb with MiXCR from the 5' RACE reads. The sample records about 780,000 distinct CDR3 sequences, less than 60% being singletons. The sequencing input was blood. The receptors stem from an elderly man in good health.

Written as DNA, the CDR3 is TGTGCCAGCAGCTTAGCTTCGGGGACAGCCTACGAGCAGTACTTC. Amino acid sequence: CASSLASGTAYEQYF. This chain joins TRBV7-2 and TRBJ2-7; 7 nucleotides agree with TRBD1. The CDR3 spans 15 residues. Germline CDR1 SGHTA, CDR2 FQGNSA. The V segment lost 0 bases and the J segment 2 bases; nucleotides outside the gene matches: 4.

The chain links TRBV4-2 to TRBJ2-3, with 12 bases matching TRBD2. The trim removed 3 bases at V and 5 bases at J, leaving 9 bases unmatched. The CDR3 length is 17 residues. The germline V gene has CDR1 LGHNA and CDR2 YNFKEQ. The DNA of the CDR3 is TGTGCCAGCAGCCAGGATCGGACTAGCGGGGTAGTAGATACGCAGTATTTT. Translation gives CASSQDRTSGVVDTQYF.

This clonotype was observed a handful of times. The chain couples TRBV7-2 to TRBJ2-1; 9 nucleotides align to TRBD2. Germline-derived CDR1 and CDR2 are SGHTA and FQGNSA. CDR3 length: 14 residues. V was pared by 7 bases and J by 5 bases, with 6 bases of the junction left unmatched. As DNA, the CDR3 is TGTGCCAGCACGCCTAGCGGGAATAACAATGAGCAGTTCTTC. Its translation is CASTPSGNNNEQFF.

This clonotype occurred a few times. The genes are TRBV6-4 and TRBJ2-2, with 12 positions matching TRBD2. The V gene's germline CDR1 is MRHNA and CDR2 SNTAGT. Losses at the gene ends were 6 bases for V and 7 bases for J; bases not matched to a gene: 6. There are 15 residues in the CDR3. Written as DNA, the CDR3 is TGTGCCAGCAGAGGACTAGCGGGACAGAGCGGGGAGCTGTTTTTT. It specifies CASRGLAGQSGELFF.

The chain recombines TRBV20-1 with TRBJ2-7, with D maybe TRBD2 (5 bases). V was cut by 5 bases and J by 0 bases, with 17 bases left in between. The CDR3 loop spans 15 amino acids. From germline, CDR1 is DFQATT and CDR2 SNEGSKA (reference sequence). CDR3 residues: CSAFLSAMSSYEQYF. Here the CDR3 DNA reads TGCAGTGCTTTCCTTAGCGCGATGAGCTCCTACGAGCAGTACTTC.

The chain links TRBV7-2 to TRBJ2-1, with 7 bases that match TRBD2. The length of the CDR3 is 15 residues. V shed 4 bases and J 2 bases; nucleotides not matched to a gene: 5. Germline V gives CDR1 SGHTA, CDR2 FQGNSA. CDR3 sequence: CASSYTSAAYNEQFF. CDR3 nucleotides: TGTGCCAGCAGCTACACTAGCGCAGCCTACAATGAGCAGTTCTTC. The complete variable domain, with remaining parts taken from reference TRBV7-2 and TRBJ2-1, reads GAGVSQSPSNKVTEKGKDVELRCDPISGHTALYWYRQSLGQGLEFLIYFQGNSAPDKSGLPSDRFSAERTGGSVSTLTIQRTQQEDSAVYLCASSYTSAAYNEQFFGPGTRLTVL.

In this sample, this clonotype turned up a few times. This could be a read error, since a much larger clone is one nucleotide away. The chain employs TRBV12-3 or TRBV12-4 and TRBJ2-7, with D unclear. V was pared by 6 bases and J by 2 bases, with 8 bases between. The CDR3 length is 12 residues. The CDR3 DNA reads as TGTGCCAGCAGACCCACAGCCTACGAGCAGTACTTC. This codes for CASRPTAYEQYF.

This clonotype turned up a few times. V and J are TRBV4-2 and TRBJ2-3; no reliable D call. This CDR3 spans 13 amino acids. The V end was cut by 2 bases, the J end by 6 bases, with 9 bases between. CDR1 LGHNA and CDR2 YNFKEQ come from the germline V gene. CDR3 residues: CASSQTFLDTQYF. The CDR3 bases are TGTGCCAGCAGCCAAACATTTTTGGATACGCAGTATTTT.

The CDR3 DNA reads as TGCAGTGCTAGAGATATCCGGGACAACGGGAAAAGTGAAAAACTGTTTTTT. The encoded protein is CSARDIRDNGKSEKLFF. The chain couples TRBV20-1 to TRBJ1-4; D might be TRBD1 (6 bases). Per the germline V gene, CDR1 is DFQATT and CDR2 is SNEGSKA (reference sequence). V lost 0 bases and J 7 bases, leaving 21 bases between the germline ends. CDR3 length: 17 residues.

This chain joins TRBV30 and TRBJ2-3; D is undetermined. Germline CDR1 GTSNPN, CDR2 SVGIG (reference sequence). The V end was cut by 0 bases, the J end by 3 bases, with 10 bases between. The length of the CDR3 is 14 residues. Here the CDR3 reads CAWSVLYRTDTQYF. In DNA form, the CDR3 reads TGTGCCTGGAGTGTATTGTATAGAACAGATACGCAGTATTTT.

This clonotype came up a few times. This chain joins TRBV20-1 and TRBJ2-7; the match to TRBD1 covers 7 bases. The germline V gene has CDR1 DFQATT and CDR2 SNEGSKA (reference sequence). The CDR3 is 15 amino acids. The ends lost 3 bases at V and 2 bases at J; junction bases unmatched: 10. The CDR3 DNA reads TGCAGTGCTAGCCCCGGGACAGTAACGACCTACGAGCAGTACTTC. Amino acid sequence: CSASPGTVTTYEQYF.

The chain carries TRBV5-1 and TRBJ2-3; 11 bases are a match to TRBD2. The trim removed 7 bases at V and 4 bases at J, leaving 5 bases unmatched. This CDR3 has 14 amino acids. Per germline, CDR1 SGHRS and CDR2 YFSETQ. CDR3 protein: CASCLAGGPDTQYF. CDR3 in DNA: TGCGCCAGCTGCCTAGCGGGAGGTCCAGATACGCAGTATTTT.

This clonotype was seen a handful of times. The CDR3 region has the DNA TGTGCCAGCAGGTGGCGGGTCCAAGAGACCCAGTACTTC. Translated, it gives CASRWRVQETQYF. This chain links TRBV2 with TRBJ2-5; D might be TRBD2 (5 bases). Germline V gives CDR1 SNHLY, CDR2 FYNNEI. Between the trimmed V and J ends, which lost 6 bases and 1 base, there was a span of 9 bases. The CDR3 length is 13 residues.

The rearrangement uses TRBV21-1 and TRBJ2-7; TRBD2, the table's D call, was not compared with the DNA. TRBV21-1 is an annotated pseudogene. The length of the CDR3 is 16 residues. As DNA, the CDR3 is TGTGCCGGCACCACGGCGGGTACTAGCGGGATCTCCGAGCAGTACTTC. This gives the protein CAGTTAGTSGISEQYF.

V usage is TRBV2 and J usage is TRBJ2-7; D tentatively fits TRBD1 or TRBD2 (5 bases each). Trimming stripped 6 bases from V and 0 bases from J, with 12 bases between. CDR1 and CDR2 (germline): SNHLY, FYNNEI. The CDR3 contains 14 residues. The CDR3 is CASRGPIPSYEQYF. CDR3 nucleotides: TGTGCCAGCAGGGGACCGATTCCCTCCTACGAGCAGTACTTC.

The chain employs TRBV5-1 and TRBJ2-7, with D possibly being TRBD1 or TRBD2 (5 bases each). The CDR3 is 14 residues long. Germline V CDR1 and CDR2: SGHRS, YFSETQ. The germline V and J ends were trimmed by 0 bases and 7 bases, with 14 bases remaining between them. CDR3 amino acids: CASSLGDGTEEQYF. Here the CDR3 DNA reads TGCGCCAGCAGCTTGGGGGACGGTACTGAAGAGCAGTACTTC.

The chain is built from TRBV21-1 and TRBJ1-4; the DNA was not compared with TRBD1, the D call given in the table. TRBV21-1 is tagged as a pseudogene. CDR3 length: 14 residues. Written as DNA, the CDR3 is TGTGCCAGCAGTTCCGGGACCAGGCGAGAAAAACTGTTTTTT. Encoded protein: CASSSGTRREKLFF.

This clonotype was seen only a few times. This sequence joins TRBV5-1 and TRBJ2-6; D perhaps matches TRBD1 (7 bases). CDR3 length: 18 residues. Germline values: CDR1 SGHRS, CDR2 YFSETQ. Trimming stripped 4 bases from V and 2 bases from J, with 19 bases between. This chain's CDR3 is CASSERPRRGPGANVLTF. DNA of the CDR3: TGCGCCAGCAGCGAGCGGCCCAGGAGGGGGCCTGGGGCCAACGTCCTGACTTTC.

V usage is TRBV7-9 and J usage is TRBJ2-3; D not certain. This CDR3 contains 15 residues. V was trimmed by 5 bases and J by 2 bases, leaving 14 bases between them. In germline, CDR1 is SEHNR, CDR2 FQNEAQ (reference sequence). The CDR3 bases are TGTGCCAGCAGCCGGCACGCGGACCACACAGATACGCAGTATTTT. Amino acids: CASSRHADHTDTQYF. The complete variable domain, with remaining parts taken from reference TRBV7-9 and TRBJ2-3, reads DTGVSQNPRHKITKRGQNVTFRCDPISEHNRLYWYRQTLGQGPEFLTYFQNEAQLEKSRLLSDRFSAERPKGSFSTLEIQRTEQGDSAMYLCASSRHADHTDTQYFGPGTRLTVL.

This clonotype was seen more than once but under ten times. The genes are TRBV20-1 and TRBJ2-4, with 7 nucleotides matching TRBD1. The J call may be in error: the DNA end matches TRBJ2-7 better. CDR1 and CDR2 from the germline V gene are DFQATT and SNEGSKA (reference sequence). This CDR3 has 12 residues. In DNA form, the CDR3 reads TGCAGTGTGGAGACAGGGAGCGGCGAGCAGTACTTC. This gives the protein CSVETGSGEQYF.

The genes are TRBV20-1 and TRBJ1-5; D might be TRBD1 (5 bases). The CDR3 is 17 residues long. V gave up 4 bases and J gave up 5 bases, with 24 bases separating them. CDR1 is DFQATT and CDR2 is SNEGSKA in the germline V gene (reference sequence). The CDR3: CSATMIGGGEGDQPQHF. The CDR3 DNA follows: TGCAGTGCTACGATGATCGGAGGAGGGGAAGGGGATCAGCCCCAGCATTTT.

In the case of this clonotype: Possible read error: a much larger clone is one base away. The chain couples TRBV20-1 to TRBJ2-7; 9 positions agree with TRBD2. There are 14 residues in the CDR3. CDR1 DFQATT and CDR2 SNEGSKA come from the germline V gene (reference sequence). The trim removed 3 bases at V and 5 bases at J, leaving 8 bases unmatched. CDR3 protein: CSARRRAGGNEQYF. The CDR3 DNA sequence: TGCAGTGCTAGGCGACGAGCGGGAGGCAACGAGCAGTACTTC.

There are a few counts of this clonotype. The chain recombines TRBV18 with TRBJ2-5, with 8 positions matching TRBD1. The length of the CDR3 is 15 residues. Germline assignment: CDR1 KGHSH and CDR2 LQKENI. The J segment lost 1 base and the V segment lost 3 bases, leaving 4 bases of the junction unmatched. This chain's CDR3 is CASSPRTGTQETQYF. The CDR3 nucleotides read TGTGCCAGCTCACCTCGGACAGGGACCCAAGAGACCCAGTACTTC.

The rearrangement links TRBV20-1 to TRBJ2-4; D unresolved. CDR1 is DFQATT and CDR2 is SNEGSKA in the germline V gene (reference sequence). V was trimmed by 4 bases and J by 7 bases, leaving 17 bases between them. The CDR3 length is 14 residues. The CDR3 bases are TGCAGTGCTAAAGATAACTCTCACAACAACATTCAGTACTTC. Translated: CSAKDNSHNNIQYF.